This is a list of T cell receptor beta chains from one sample in a study of blood T cells in healthy people across ages. In TCRdb, the 5' RACE reads were re-called with MiXCR into one record per CDR3 protein. The data show about a million distinct CDR3 sequences, with roughly two fifths seen just once and around 12% held by the top ten. The sequencing input was blood. All receptors come from a young man in good health. CDR3s leave out the opening cysteine and the closing phenylalanine or tryptophan.

14 | TRBV7-2 | ASSFPPDLGTDTQY
9 | TRBV20-1 | SARMPYEQY
11 | TRBV9 | ASSAPIKDEQF
16 | TRBV7-9 | ASSRARDKPTNTGELF
12 | TRBV6-4 | ASTRHRSNQPQH
16 | TRBV4-2 | ASSQEGMRGTRTGELF
12 | TRBV5-5 | AGRFDGSYTEAF
14 | TRBV12-5 | ASGSPHRSLTDTQY
14 | TRBV5-1 | ASSLIGLQGYNEQY
12 | TRBV20-1 | SASAVEANYGYT
12 | TRBV7-2 | ASSQSRDRVQQF
13 | TRBV7-6 | ASSLEAGSYETQY
15 | TRBV7-2 | ASSLASAGKVRETQY
10 | TRBV6-2/TRBV6-3 | ASSYLKDTQY
12 | TRBV9 | ASSAGTGGTEAF
14 | TRBV5-1 | ASSSHQLSSYNEQF
13 | TRBV12-3/TRBV12-4 | ASSSSGVSYNEQF
13 | TRBV13 | ASSLIFTEDGTQY
13 | TRBV4-3 | ASSQERASYNEQF